This T cell receptor (beta chain) was profiled in a study of CD8+CD57+ T cells in acquired aplastic anemia. The CDR3 spans 9 residues. Germline-derived CDR1 and CDR2 are GTSNPN and SVGIG (reference sequence). V was trimmed by 5 bases and J by 10 bases, leaving 8 bases between them. This clonotype was seen a single time. Profiling that covered TCR beta VDJ and CDR3 relied on genomic DNA as its template. From the reads, TCRdb called clonotypes with MiXCR, one entry per CDR3 protein. The sample comprises a few hundred thousand distinct CDR3 sequences, 65% to 80% of which are singletons, and 3.5% to 4.5% rests with the top ten.

This clonotype was sampled from a human donor in good health, serving as a control. The V call is TRBV30, the J call TRBJ1-2; D uncertain. The specimen was sorted CD4+, CD8+, or CD8+CD57+ T cells (not recorded which) from PBMCs. Here the CDR3 DNA reads TGTGCCTGGTCCGCGGACTACACCTTC. Translating gives CAWSADYTF.